Below, 27 T cell receptor beta chains from the same sample are listed, as sequenced in a study of cytomegalovirus exposure and HLA in healthy donors. With 60 Vbeta and 13 Jbeta primers, the PCR was carried out. Clones were sequenced by immunoSEQ multiplex PCR, and TCRdb holds only the in-frame ones, with some missing. The data hold fewer than 250,000 clones, with around 78% observed a single time. The sample taken for sequencing was PBMCs. The receptors come from a woman in her twenties or thirties in good health and CMV-seropositive.

The chain uses TRBV7-2 and TRBJ1-1; weak D call: TRBD1 (5 bases). CDR1 is SGHTA and CDR2 is FQGNSA in the germline V gene. CDR3 length: 18 amino acids. Trimming took off 2 bases at V and 0 bases at J, with 19 bases between the two ends. This chain's CDR3 is CASSLLIGRQNMNTEAFF. CDR3 in DNA: TGTGCCAGCAGCTTACTGATCGGTCGACAGAACATGAACACTGAAGCTTTCTTT. The entire variable domain, with the rest obtained from reference TRBV7-2 and TRBJ1-1, is as follows: GAGVSQSPSNKVTEKGKDVELRCDPISGHTALYWYRQSLGQGLEFLIYFQGNSAPDKSGLPSDRFSAERTGGSVSTLTIQRTQQEDSAVYLCASSLLIGRQNMNTEAFFGQGTRLTVV.

This sequence joins TRBV19 and TRBJ1-2; TRBD1 matches 7 bases. Germline CDR1 reads LNHDA; CDR2 reads SQIVND (reference sequence). V shed 5 bases and J 8 bases; nucleotides not matched to a gene: 8. This CDR3 spans 13 amino acids. CDR3 in DNA: TGTGCCAGTAGTGTACAGGGGTCACGGGGCTACACCTTC. It encodes CASSVQGSRGYTF.

This clone was observed a handful of times. The genes are TRBV28 and TRBJ1-2; D possibly corresponds to TRBD1 (6 bases). CDR1 and CDR2 (germline): MDHEN, SYDVKM. The ends were cut back, 8 bases at V and 4 bases at J, with 14 bases in the middle. This CDR3 contains 13 residues. The chain's CDR3 is CASGGAPFYGYTF. In DNA, the CDR3 is TGTGCCAGCGGGGGGGCCCCCTTCTATGGCTACACCTTC.

This sequence joins TRBV14 and TRBJ2-3, with TRBD2 matching 8 bases. CDR1 is SGHDN and CDR2 is FVKESK in the germline V gene. This CDR3 is built from 15 residues. The V and J ends lost 6 bases and 1 base, in that order; junction bases with no gene match: 6. CDR3 coding DNA: TGTGCCAGCAGGCCCGGGGGGGGCGGCACAGATACGCAGTATTTT. Translation gives CASRPGGGGTDTQYF.

The chain joins TRBV28 to TRBJ2-5; tentatively, D is TRBD2 (7 bases). This CDR3 is built from 15 residues. Deletions cut 2 bases from V and 4 bases from J, with 14 bases between. Germline V gives CDR1 MDHEN, CDR2 SYDVKM. CDR3: CASSLGEGETETQYF. The CDR3 DNA reads as TGTGCCAGCAGTTTAGGGGAGGGGGAGACAGAGACCCAGTACTTC.

The V gene is TRBV28, the J gene TRBJ2-7, with D maybe TRBD2 (5 bases). Trimming left V 6 bases short and J 3 bases short, with 12 bases between. The germline gives CDR1 MDHEN, CDR2 SYDVKM. This CDR3 comprises 13 residues. This chain's CDR3 is CASSSRRYYEQYF. DNA for the CDR3: TGTGCCAGCAGCTCTAGGAGGTACTACGAGCAGTACTTC.

This clone has a handful of counts. The genes are TRBV6-1 and TRBJ1-2; the match to TRBD1 covers 7 bases. Germline values: CDR1 MNHNS, CDR2 SASEGT. The CDR3 totals 13 residues. Losses at the gene ends were 5 bases for V and 6 bases for J; bases not matched to a gene: 6. Here the CDR3 DNA reads TGTGCCAGCAGTATCCGACAGGGAAATGGCTACACCTTC. It codes for CASSIRQGNGYTF.

This clone was found a few times. This chain uses TRBV4-2 with TRBJ1-3, with D perhaps TRBD1 (6 bases). Trimming shortened V by 1 base and J by 1 base, and 23 bases separated the two germline ends. The germline CDR1 and CDR2 sequences are LGHNA and YNFKEQ. The CDR3 contains 20 residues. The CDR3 is CASSQVGSRSGQPSGNTIYF. In DNA form, the CDR3 reads TGTGCCAGCAGCCAAGTAGGGTCGCGGTCCGGACAGCCATCTGGAAACACCATATATTTT.

The chain joins TRBV21-1 to TRBJ1-1. TRBV21-1 is labeled a pseudogene. This CDR3 has 12 residues. CDR3 amino acids: CASSKATRGAFF. DNA of the CDR3: TGTGCCAGCAGCAAAGCGACGAGAGGGGCTTTCTTT.

This rearrangement joins TRBV6-6 to TRBJ1-1; D is perhaps TRBD1 (5 bases). V lost 0 bases and J 0 bases, leaving 8 bases between the germline ends. The V gene's germline CDR1 is MNHNY and CDR2 SVGAGI (reference sequence). This CDR3 comprises 15 residues. CDR3 region: CASSYSGGMNTEAFF. The CDR3 DNA reads as TGTGCCAGCAGTTACTCGGGGGGAATGAACACTGAAGCTTTCTTT.

The V and J genes are TRBV11-2 and TRBJ1-5; D is perhaps TRBD1 (6 bases). The CDR3 spans 15 residues. Germline lookup yields CDR1 SGHAT and CDR2 FQNNGV. The ends were cut back, 3 bases at V and 0 bases at J, with 9 bases in the middle. For the CDR3, the DNA is TGTGCCAGCAGCTTGACAGGCTATAGCAATCAGCCCCAGCATTTT. Translated, it gives CASSLTGYSNQPQHF.

V usage is TRBV30 and J usage is TRBJ2-1; D gene uncertain. The V gene's germline CDR1 is GTSNPN and CDR2 SVGIG (reference sequence). This CDR3 is 12 amino acids long. V was cut by 0 bases and J by 6 bases, with 6 bases left in between. CDR3 sequence: CAWSVFLNEQFF. The CDR3 DNA sequence: TGTGCCTGGAGTGTATTTCTCAATGAGCAGTTCTTC.

The chain employs TRBV15 and TRBJ2-1; 10 bases align to TRBD2. The junction had 5 bases not matched to a gene; V was cut back by 3 bases and J by 6 bases. The CDR3 sequence is 15 residues long. CDR1 is LNHNV, CDR2 YYDKDF, per germline (reference sequence). The CDR3 region has the DNA TGTGCCACCAGCAGCACTAGCGGGACCTTCAATGAGCAGTTCTTC. This codes for CATSSTSGTFNEQFF.

Written as DNA, the CDR3 is TGTGCCAGCCGGGACAGGGAGTTAATCAACTATGGCTACACCTTC. The encoded protein is CASRDRELINYGYTF. The chain carries TRBV2 and TRBJ1-2, with TRBD1 matching over 9 bases. The V gene end was trimmed by 8 bases and the J gene end by 2 bases; junction bases not matched to a gene: 9. The germline gives CDR1 SNHLY, CDR2 FYNNEI. The CDR3 is made up of 15 amino acids. The entire variable domain, with the rest obtained from reference TRBV2 and TRBJ1-2, is as follows: EPEVTQTPSHQVTQMGQEVILRCVPISNHLYFYWYRQILGQKVEFLVSFYNNEISEKSEIFDDQFSVERPDGSNFTLKIRSTKLEDSAMYFCASRDRELINYGYTFGSGTRLTVV.

A note on this clone: A junction end diverges from the germline sequence, so it may reflect a read error. The chain combines TRBV7-7 with TRBJ2-5, with TRBD2 matching over 8 bases. The CDR3 covers 17 residues. Per germline, CDR1 SSHAT and CDR2 FNYEAQ (reference sequence). The CDR3 is CASSLARLAGPQETQYF. In DNA form, the CDR3 reads TGTGCTAGCAGCTTAGCGCGGTTAGCGGGACCACAAGAGACCCAGTACTTC.

The rearrangement joins TRBV7-3 to TRBJ2-3; 8 positions agree with TRBD2. After removal of 10 bases from V and 0 bases from J, the junction contained 9 bases not matched to a gene. Germline V gives CDR1 SGHTA, CDR2 FQGTGA. The CDR3 runs 15 residues. CDR3 in amino acids: CATTQTSESTDTQYF. The CDR3 nucleotides read TGTGCCACCACACAGACTAGCGAAAGCACAGATACGCAGTATTTT.

V usage is TRBV30 and J usage is TRBJ2-5, with 9 bases aligning to TRBD2. With V trimmed by 2 bases and J by 1 base, 8 bases remained unmatched. The CDR3 has 16 amino acids. Germline lookup yields CDR1 GTSNPN and CDR2 SVGIG (reference sequence). CDR3 loop: CAWSRTRGRAQETQYF. The CDR3 region has the DNA TGTGCCTGGAGTCGTACTCGCGGGAGGGCCCAAGAGACCCAGTACTTC.

This chain connects TRBV9 to TRBJ2-5; D might be TRBD1 (6 bases). The CDR3 is 15 amino acids. The V and J ends lost 4 bases and 4 bases respectively, with 17 bases between them. Germline loops: CDR1 SGDLS, CDR2 YYNGEE. The CDR3 nucleotides are TGTGCCAGCAGCCAAACCACAGGGCCGCCAGAGACCCAGTACTTC. Its translation: CASSQTTGPPETQYF.

The chain is built from TRBV4-2 and TRBJ2-5, with 8 nucleotides matching TRBD2. The CDR3 has 16 amino acids. The V gene's germline CDR1 is LGHNA and CDR2 YNFKEQ. With V trimmed by 4 bases and J by 5 bases, 12 bases remained unmatched. The CDR3 sequence is CASSRPAGAPGETQYF. In nucleotides, the CDR3 is TGTGCCAGCAGCCGACCAGCGGGAGCCCCCGGGGAGACCCAGTACTTC.

The rearrangement joins TRBV18 to TRBJ2-2, with D hard to call. The CDR3 loop spans 13 amino acids. Germline V gene lookup returns CDR1 KGHSH and CDR2 LQKENI. V lost 3 bases and J lost 3, with 5 bases in between. CDR3 sequence reads: CASSPEHTGELFF. The CDR3 DNA is TGTGCCAGCTCACCCGAGCACACCGGGGAGCTGTTTTTT. The full variable domain, in which reference TRBV18 and TRBJ2-2 provide the parts outside the CDR3, is NAGVMQNPRHLVRRRGQEARLRCSPMKGHSHVYWYRQLPEEGLKFMVYLQKENIIDESGMPKERFSAEFPKEGPSILRIQQVVRGDSAAYFCASSPEHTGELFFGEGSRLTVL.

The gene calls are TRBV19 and TRBJ1-1; unclear D gene. Looked up from germline, CDR1 is LNHDA and CDR2 is SQIVND (reference sequence). Trimming took 6 bases from V and 4 from J, leaving 12 bases between them. The CDR3 consists of 13 residues. CDR3 loop: CASRHVSRTEAFF. As DNA, the CDR3 is TGTGCCAGTAGACACGTTTCCCGCACTGAAGCTTTCTTT. The full variable domain, its missing parts supplied by reference TRBV19 and TRBJ1-1, is DGGITQSPKYLFRKEGQNVTLSCEQNLNHDAMYWYRQDPGQGLRLIYYSQIVNDFQKGDIAEGYSVSREKKESFPLTVTSAQKNPTAFYLCASRHVSRTEAFFGQGTRLTVV.

CDR3 protein: CASSLSGRGDEQFF. The CDR3 DNA is TGTGCCAGCAGTTTAAGCGGGAGGGGCGATGAGCAGTTCTTC. The V gene is TRBV7-8, the J gene TRBJ2-1; 10 nucleotides align to TRBD2. J was trimmed by 8 bases and V by 6 bases; bases with no gene match: 7. This CDR3 region has 14 residues. Germline CDR1 and CDR2: SGHVS and FQNEAQ.

The chain carries TRBV9 and TRBJ2-7; D perhaps matches TRBD2 (7 bases). The V gene lost 5 bases and the J gene lost 3 bases, with 21 bases spanning the gap. Germline lookup yields CDR1 SGDLS and CDR2 YYNGEE. CDR3 length equals 16 residues. For the CDR3, the DNA is TGTGCCAGCAGTACCCAAGGGGGGGCGGAGAGCTACGAGCAGTACTTC. It is translated as CASSTQGGAESYEQYF.

The chain links TRBV9 to TRBJ2-1; 8 bases line up with TRBD2. The CDR3 extends over 17 amino acids. V shed 0 bases and J 8 bases; nucleotides not matched to a gene: 13. CDR1 is SGDLS and CDR2 is YYNGEE in the germline V gene. DNA of the CDR3: TGTGCCAGCAGCGTAGATGGGTCGGGGGGGCTTCGGGATGAGCAGTTCTTC. It translates to CASSVDGSGGLRDEQFF.

As to this clone: The junction does not match germline at one end; this may be a read error. This chain links TRBV20-1 with TRBJ2-7; D may be TRBD1 (6 bases). The germline CDR1 and CDR2 sequences are DFQATT and SNEGSKA (reference sequence). The CDR3 is 9 residues long. The CDR3 sequence is CSVEEQGNF. The CDR3 DNA is TGCAGTGTGGAGGAACAGGGCAACTTC.

J is TRBJ1-1 and V is TRBV18; 7 nucleotides line up with TRBD1. The CDR3 is 16 amino acids. V shed 6 bases and J 2 bases; nucleotides not matched to a gene: 12. Germline V gene lookup returns CDR1 KGHSH and CDR2 LQKENI. CDR3 in DNA: TGTGCCAGCTCTCAACGTCTACAGGGGAGTAACACTGAAGCTTTCTTT. Translating it yields CASSQRLQGSNTEAFF.

The J gene is TRBJ2-1, the V gene TRBV28; perhaps TRBD2 as D (6 bases). Germline V lookup: CDR1 MDHEN, CDR2 SYDVKM. The CDR3 runs 14 residues. Trimming removed 5 bases at V and 9 bases at J, with 17 bases between. DNA of the CDR3: TGTGCCAGCAGTCCCCTTGGGGGGTTCGTTGAGCAGTTCTTC. As protein: CASSPLGGFVEQFF.